This T cell receptor beta chain was obtained from a study of blood T cell repertoires in COVID-19. Study details: The origin of the acute and convalescent COVID-19 samples was the United States, Italy and Spain.

The data were produced by immunoSEQ multiplex PCR, yet TCRdb's version contains in-frame clones alone and is incomplete. The table includes roughly 190,000 clones, 81% detected once. This clone has a count of ten or more. V gave up 3 bases and J gave up 3 bases; unmatched junction bases: 9. Germline assignment: CDR1 SGHDN and CDR2 FVKESK. The CDR3 has 16 amino acids. The V call is TRBV14, the J call TRBJ2-7, with 9 bases matching TRBD2. The TCR originated in a woman in her thirties or forties with COVID-19, enrolled during active disease. Sequences were obtained from peripheral blood. CDR3 nucleotides: TGTGCCAGCAGCCATGGGAGGCCTAGCGGGATCTACGAGCAGTACTTC. Protein: CASSHGRPSGIYEQYF. The complete variable domain, with remaining parts taken from reference TRBV14 and TRBJ2-7, reads EAGVTQFPSHSVIEKGQTVTLRCDPISGHDNLYWYRRVMGKEIKFLLHFVKESKQDESGMPNNRFLAERTGGTYSTLKVQPAELEDSGVYFCASSHGRPSGIYEQYFGPGTRLTVT.